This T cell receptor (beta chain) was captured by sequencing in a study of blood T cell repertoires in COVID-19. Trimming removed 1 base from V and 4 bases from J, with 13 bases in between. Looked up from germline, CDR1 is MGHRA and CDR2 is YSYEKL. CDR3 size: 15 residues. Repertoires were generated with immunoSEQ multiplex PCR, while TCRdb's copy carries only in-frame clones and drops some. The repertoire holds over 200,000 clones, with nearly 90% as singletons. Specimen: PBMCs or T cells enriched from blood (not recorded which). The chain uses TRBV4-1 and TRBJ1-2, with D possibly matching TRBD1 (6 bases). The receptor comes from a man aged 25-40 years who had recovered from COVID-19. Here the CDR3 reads CASSQGTTGLYGYTF. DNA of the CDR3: TGCGCCAGCAGCCAAGGAACGACAGGACTCTATGGCTACACCTTC.